This TCR beta chain is drawn from a study of blood T cell repertoires in COVID-19. In the study overall: From the United States, Italy and Spain came samples of acute and convalescent COVID-19. Sample material is recorded as cDNA or gDNA derived from T cells, B-cell-depleted T cells, or PBMCs.

In the source study's methods: Reference gene primers were amplified, and this amplification served to estimate nucleated cell counts. Data came from immunoSEQ multiplex PCR; TCRdb stores just in-frame clones and leaves some out. Clonal size and the V and J genes are those of that table, whereas D and trimming came from the DNA. The repertoire holds roughly 6,800 clones, around 85% seen once, with roughly 17% in the top ten. The CDR3 has 15 residues. CDR1 SGHNT and CDR2 YYREEE come from the germline V gene (reference sequence). V shed 0 bases and J shed 1 base, with 8 bases lying between them. Sequencing was performed on peripheral blood. The origin of this receptor is a human donor in a cohort sampled during active COVID-19. The chain combines TRBV5-4 with TRBJ2-1; D is undetermined. The CDR3 region is CASSLGRNSYNEQFF. The CDR3 DNA follows: TGTGCCAGCAGCTTGGGCAGGAATTCCTACAATGAGCAGTTCTTC.